This TCR beta chain was recorded in a study of cytomegalovirus exposure and HLA in healthy donors. Concerning this clone itself: Its specificity is unknown.

Study-wide points: Most TCR sequences proved rare, with some public TCRs found in many donors. In vitro assays verified that a few CMV-associated chains recognized CMV antigens specifically. An observed cluster of highly shared sequence variants was recorded as a likely sequencing artifact.

This PCR relied on a set of 60 Vbeta primers and 13 Jbeta primers. Sequenced by immunoSEQ multiplex PCR; TCRdb stores in-frame clones only, minus some. The table shows 150,000 to 200,000 clones, with approximately 88% occurring only once. Unmatched junction bases numbered 5, after V lost 3 bases and J lost 3 bases. This CDR3 has 14 residues. The V gene's germline CDR1 is SGHNT and CDR2 YENEEA. The sequenced material came from PBMCs. V is TRBV11-3 and J is TRBJ2-7, with TRBD1 matching 7 bases. The sequence was obtained from a woman between 18 and 30 years old in good health and CMV-seronegative. CDR3 amino acids: CASSFSYRGYEQYF. The CDR3 DNA is TGTGCCAGCAGCTTTTCTTACAGGGGCTACGAGCAGTACTTC.